Listed below are T cell receptor beta chains from one sample, sequenced in a study of cytomegalovirus exposure and HLA in healthy donors. Assay: immunoSEQ multiplex PCR; the TCRdb copy retains only in-frame clones and omits some. The sample shows around 99,000 clones, around 77% of them seen only once. Sequenced sample: PBMCs. These receptors were collected from a man in his forties or fifties in good health and CMV-seronegative. CDR3s include the opening cysteine and the closing phenylalanine or tryptophan. Fields, in order: D gene, clone size, V gene, J gene, CDR3 protein, CDR3 DNA. D genes are given only for firm matches. Size values are once, few and many counts, or a class for expanded clones, and some rows have none.

TRBD2	once	TRBV4-1	TRBJ2-2	CASSMLAGGNTGELFF	TGCGCCAGCAGCATGCTAGCGGGAGGGAACACCGGGGAGCTGTTTTTT
TRBD2	-	TRBV5-8	TRBJ2-1	CASSHRLAGGQNEQFF	TGTGCCAGCAGCCACCGACTAGCGGGGGGGCAGAATGAGCAGTTCTTC
-	-	TRBV19	TRBJ2-2	CASSAVWTGELFF	TGTGCCAGTAGCGCAGTCTGGACCGGGGAGCTGTTTTTT
TRBD1	-	TRBV13	TRBJ1-1	CASSARDRGNTEAFF	TGTGCCAGCAGCGCCCGGGACAGGGGGAACACTGAAGCTTTCTTT
TRBD1	-	TRBV7-2	TRBJ2-7	CASSFGQGGYEQYF	TGTGCCAGCAGCTTTGGACAGGGTGGCTACGAGCAGTACTTC
-	-	TRBV2	TRBJ2-7	CASSAMLLSYEQYF	TGTGCCAGCAGTGCTATGCTCCTCTCCTACGAGCAGTACTTC
TRBD1	-	TRBV29-1	TRBJ2-1	CSVEWTGGYNEQFF	TGCAGCGTTGAATGGACAGGGGGCTACAATGAGCAGTTCTTC
TRBD2	-	TRBV15	TRBJ2-2	CATRGGDGRGGELFF	TGTGCCACCAGGGGGGGGGACGGAAGAGGCGGGGAGCTGTTTTTT
-	few	TRBV5-6	TRBJ1-5	CASSHGGAGRNQPQHF	TGTGCCAGCAGCCACGGGGGAGCAGGGCGAAATCAGCCCCAGCATTTT
-	-	TRBV6-1	TRBJ2-2	CASSDSTTSNTGELFF	TGTGCCAGCAGTGACAGTACTACCTCGAACACCGGGGAGCTGTTTTTT
TRBD2	-	TRBV29-1	TRBJ2-3	CSAVAGDTTDTQYF	TGCAGCGCCGTAGCGGGAGATACCACAGATACGCAGTATTTT
-	-	TRBV4-2	TRBJ2-1	CASSQDQGRDEQFF	TGTGCCAGCAGCCAAGATCAGGGTAGGGATGAGCAGTTCTTC
TRBD1	-	TRBV6-6	TRBJ1-1	CASSYGGQGRTEAFF	TGTGCCAGCAGTTACGGAGGACAGGGGCGGACTGAAGCTTTCTTT
-	-	TRBV7-9	TRBJ1-4	CASSSSGREKLFF	TGTGCCAGCAGCTCTTCAGGGCGGGAAAAACTGTTTTTT
TRBD2	-	TRBV2	TRBJ2-2	CASSRLAGVTGELFF	TGTGCCAGCAGTCGTCTAGCGGGGGTCACCGGGGAGCTGTTTTTT
-	few	TRBV5-4	TRBJ1-5	CASSLGGLGSNQPQHF	TGTGCCAGCAGCTTGGGCGGGTTAGGGAGCAATCAGCCCCAGCATTTT
-	-	TRBV10-3	TRBJ2-3	CAIRPTGDTQYF	TGTGCCATCAGACCCACTGGAGATACGCAGTATTTT
-	once	TRBV14	TRBJ1-1	CASSQAGFGTEAFF	TGTGCCAGCAGCCAAGCGGGTTTCGGCACTGAAGCTTTCTTT
TRBD1	few	TRBV19	TRBJ2-7	CASSGRQGWEQYF	TGTGCCAGTAGCGGCAGACAGGGATGGGAGCAGTACTTC
TRBD1	-	TRBV7-9	TRBJ2-2	CASSTDRGTGELFF	TGTGCCAGCAGCACGGACAGGGGAACCGGGGAGCTGTTTTTT
-	-	TRBV2	TRBJ1-5	CASNGQGQPQHF	TGTGCCAGCAATGGTCAGGGCCAGCCCCAGCATTTT
-	-	TRBV29-1	TRBJ1-2	CSVDMARGSNYGYTF	TGCAGCGTTGATATGGCACGCGGTTCTAACTATGGCTACACCTTC
TRBD2	-	TRBV18	TRBJ2-7	CASSPGLVNHEQYF	TGTGCCAGCTCCCCGGGACTAGTTAACCACGAGCAGTACTTC
-	-	TRBV28	TRBJ2-3	CASSPLRGYTDTQYF	TGTGCCAGCAGTCCCCTGCGAGGCTACACAGATACGCAGTATTTT
TRBD2	-	TRBV28	TRBJ2-1	CASIFPGTSNNEQFF	TGTGCCAGCATTTTTCCCGGGACTAGCAACAATGAGCAGTTCTTC
TRBD1	-	TRBV7-9	TRBJ1-4	CASSLGDRGPNEKLFF	TGTGCCAGCAGCTTAGGGGACAGGGGACCTAATGAAAAACTGTTTTTT
-	-	TRBV27	TRBJ1-1	CASSLAMNTEAFF	TGTGCCAGCAGTTTAGCGATGAACACTGAAGCTTTCTTT
TRBD1	-	TRBV28	TRBJ1-5	CASSLARGDQPQHF	TGTGCCAGCAGTTTAGCCAGGGGGGATCAGCCCCAGCATTTT
-	once	TRBV10-3	TRBJ1-4	CAISVLPTENNEKLFF	TGTGCCATCAGTGTGCTCCCGACAGAAAATAATGAAAAACTGTTTTTT
-	-	TRBV6-1	TRBJ1-5	CASSEFAGRQPQHF	TGTGCCAGCAGTGAATTTGCGGGACGTCAGCCCCAGCATTTT
-	-	TRBV19	TRBJ1-2	CASSILAGNSPYGYTF	TGTGCCAGTAGTATATTGGCAGGCAACTCCCCCTATGGCTACACCTTC
TRBD1	-	TRBV7-9	TRBJ2-7	CASSLGTGGSYEQYF	TGTGCCAGCAGCCTGGGGACAGGGGGCTCCTACGAGCAGTACTTC
-	-	TRBV11-2	TRBJ1-1	CASSPTGGNTEAFF	TGTGCCAGCAGCCCAACGGGGGGGAACACTGAAGCTTTCTTT
-	-	TRBV18	TRBJ1-5	CASSPGGYSNQPQHF	TGTGCCAGCTCACCCGGAGGGTATAGCAATCAGCCCCAGCATTTT
TRBD2	-	TRBV19	TRBJ2-3	CASSILTGGEDTQYF	TGTGCCAGTAGTATATTAACGGGAGGCGAAGATACGCAGTATTTT
-	-	TRBV6-6	TRBJ2-1	CASSGTYNEQFF	TGTGCCAGCAGCGGGACCTACAATGAGCAGTTCTTC
-	-	TRBV7-2	TRBJ2-1	CASSLASIVSYNEQFF	TGTGCCAGCAGCTTAGCGTCGATAGTCTCCTACAATGAGCAGTTCTTC
-	-	TRBV12-5	TRBJ2-7	CASGNPRGQGPSGASGEQYF	TGTGCTAGTGGAAATCCTAGGGGACAGGGGCCTAGCGGGGCCAGTGGCGAGCAGTACTTC
TRBD1	few	TRBV5-1	TRBJ2-1	CASTSGTGRGNEQFF	TGCGCCAGCACCTCAGGGACAGGGAGGGGCAATGAGCAGTTCTTC
-	-	TRBV11-2	TRBJ1-1	CASSQFTEAFF	TGTGCCAGCAGCCAATTCACTGAAGCTTTCTTT
TRBD1	few	TRBV9	TRBJ2-5	CASSVEGTVQETQYF	TGTGCCAGCAGCGTAGAAGGGACAGTCCAAGAGACCCAGTACTTC
TRBD1	few	TRBV5-6	TRBJ1-2	CASSLTGQGFYYGYTF	TGTGCCAGCAGCTTAACGGGACAGGGGTTTTATTATGGCTACACCTTC
TRBD1	-	TRBV5-4	TRBJ2-5	CASSLGQGRETQYF	TGTGCCAGCAGCCTTGGACAGGGAAGGGAGACCCAGTACTTC
TRBD1	-	TRBV4-1	TRBJ2-1	CASSQPDRALYNEQFF	TGCGCCAGCAGCCAACCCGACAGGGCCCTTTACAATGAGCAGTTCTTC
TRBD1	-	TRBV9	TRBJ2-3	CASSDGTGIDTDTQYF	TGTGCCAGCAGCGACGGGACAGGGATTGACACAGATACGCAGTATTTT
TRBD1	-	TRBV14	TRBJ1-1	CASSGDRGIEAFF	TGTGCCAGCAGTGGGGACAGGGGAATCGAAGCTTTCTTT
TRBD2	-	TRBV27	TRBJ2-5	CASSNFGTSGGGETQYF	TGTGCCAGCAGTAACTTTGGGACTAGCGGGGGAGGAGAGACCCAGTACTTC
-	-	TRBV27	TRBJ2-1	CASSLLDEQFF	TGTGCCAGCAGTTTACTCGATGAGCAGTTCTTC
-	-	TRBV6-5	TRBJ1-5	CASSYTGSNQPQHF	TGTGCCAGCAGTTACACAGGGAGCAATCAGCCCCAGCATTTT